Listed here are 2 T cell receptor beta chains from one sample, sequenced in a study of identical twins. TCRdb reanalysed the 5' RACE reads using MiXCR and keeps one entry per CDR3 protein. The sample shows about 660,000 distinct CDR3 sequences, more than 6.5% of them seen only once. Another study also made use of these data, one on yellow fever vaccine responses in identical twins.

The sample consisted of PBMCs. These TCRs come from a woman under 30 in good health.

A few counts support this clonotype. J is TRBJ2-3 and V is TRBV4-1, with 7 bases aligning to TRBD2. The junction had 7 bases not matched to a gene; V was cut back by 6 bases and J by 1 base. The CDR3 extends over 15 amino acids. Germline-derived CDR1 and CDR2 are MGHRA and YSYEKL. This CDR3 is CASSYSGSGTDTQYF. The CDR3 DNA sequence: TGCGCCAGCAGTTATAGCGGGTCAGGCACAGATACGCAGTATTTT.

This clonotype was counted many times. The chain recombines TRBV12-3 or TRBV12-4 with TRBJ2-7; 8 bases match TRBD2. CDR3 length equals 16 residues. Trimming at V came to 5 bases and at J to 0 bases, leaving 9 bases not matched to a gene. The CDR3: CASSLQLADLSYEQYF. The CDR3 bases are TGTGCCAGCAGTCTTCAACTAGCGGACCTCTCCTACGAGCAGTACTTC.